The 29 T cell receptor beta chains in this list originate from one sample, sequenced in a study of beta chain features in type 1 diabetes. Overall study findings and caveats: There was a moderate but significant shortening of TCRB CDR3s in all four CD4+ subsets of Type 1 diabetes patients.

Sequencing targeted expressed TCRB transcripts, as all isolated RNA had been reverse transcribed. The method was immunoSEQ multiplex PCR; TCRdb's version includes in-frame clones alone and lacks a portion of them. The data show 300,000 to 450,000 clones, 9.6% seen once. These receptors lack a known antigen. Input material: central memory CD4+ T cells from blood. These receptors were taken from a man aged 30 to 39 with type 1 diabetes.

This clone was observed a handful of times. V and J are TRBV15 and TRBJ2-4; perhaps TRBD2 as D (7 bases). In germline, CDR1 is LNHNV, CDR2 YYDKDF (reference sequence). Trimming took off 0 bases at V and 6 bases at J, with 15 bases between the two ends. The CDR3 is 16 amino acids. CDR3 loop: CATSRDQVGGANIQYF. CDR3 bases: TGTGCCACCAGCAGAGATCAGGTTGGGGGGGCAAACATTCAGTACTTC.

This clone was recorded at least ten times. The chain employs TRBV19 and TRBJ2-3; either TRBD1 or TRBD2 may supply D (5 bases each). CDR3 length: 14 residues. V was trimmed by 6 bases and J by 3 bases, leaving 13 bases between them. The germline CDR1 and CDR2 sequences are LNHDA and SQIVND (reference sequence). Here the CDR3 DNA reads TGTGCCAGTAGGAGGGACGGCACGACAGATACGCAGTATTTT. Amino acids: CASRRDGTTDTQYF.

This clone has just a few counts. The gene calls are TRBV11-2 and TRBJ1-2; D gene unclear. Trimming took off 4 bases at V and 0 bases at J, with 12 bases between the two ends. Germline loops: CDR1 SGHAT, CDR2 FQNNGV. The length of the CDR3 is 15 residues. As DNA, the CDR3 is TGTGCCAGCAGCTACGGGGTAGGGTCTAACTATGGCTACACCTTC. It specifies CASSYGVGSNYGYTF.

This clone has just a few counts. CDR3 coding DNA: TGTGCCAGCAGCTTAGATCGGGGACAGTCGAACACTGAAGCTTTCTTT. Translating it yields CASSLDRGQSNTEAFF. The chain uses TRBV11-2 and TRBJ1-1; 7 bases are shared with TRBD1. With 0 bases clipped from V and 1 base from J, the junction kept 5 bases outside the gene matches. The CDR3 totals 16 residues. CDR1 is SGHAT and CDR2 is FQNNGV in the germline V gene.

This chain uses TRBV28 with TRBJ1-1; D not resolved. The germline V gene has CDR1 MDHEN and CDR2 SYDVKM. This CDR3 comprises 11 residues. V was shortened by 9 bases and J by 0 bases, with 5 bases between the two germline ends. The CDR3 sequence is CARSMNTEAFF. The CDR3 DNA follows: TGTGCCAGATCGATGAACACTGAAGCTTTCTTT.

This clone was counted a few times. The V gene is TRBV7-2, the J gene TRBJ2-5; 16 bases align to TRBD2. This CDR3 is built from 17 residues. With 5 bases clipped from V and 1 base from J, the junction kept 4 bases outside the gene matches. Germline V gene lookup returns CDR1 SGHTA and CDR2 FQGNSA. The CDR3 coding sequence is TGTGCCAGCAGCCCGGGACTAGCGGGAGGGGCCCAAGAGACCCAGTACTTC. It encodes CASSPGLAGGAQETQYF.

This clone came up many times. The genes are TRBV27 and TRBJ2-1; possibly TRBD2 for D (5 bases). Deletions cut 2 bases from V and 2 bases from J, with 10 bases between. The CDR3 consists of 15 residues. Germline lookup yields CDR1 MNHEY and CDR2 SMNVEV (reference sequence). The CDR3 loop reads CASSLRGPAYNEQFF. DNA for the CDR3: TGTGCCAGCAGTTTACGAGGGCCCGCCTACAATGAGCAGTTCTTC.

This rearrangement joins TRBV25-1 to TRBJ2-1; 7 nucleotides line up with TRBD1. J lost 7 bases, V lost 2 bases, and 11 bases had no gene match. The CDR3 has 16 residues. The germline CDR1 and CDR2 sequences are MGHDK and SYGVNS. The CDR3 region has the DNA TGTGCCAGCAGTGAACCGGGGACAGCCAACCTTAATGAGCAGTTCTTC. Its protein is CASSEPGTANLNEQFF.

This clone turned up a few times. V usage is TRBV5-6 and J usage is TRBJ2-7, with 7 bases identical to TRBD1. CDR3 length: 15 residues. V lost 5 bases, J lost 2 bases, and 10 bases stayed unmatched. Germline V gives CDR1 SGHDT, CDR2 YYEEEE. As DNA, the CDR3 is TGTGCCAGCAGTCGCAGCCGGGACAGAACCTACGAGCAGTACTTC. Its protein product is CASSRSRDRTYEQYF. The full variable domain, completed using reference TRBV5-6 and TRBJ2-7, is DAGVTQSPTHLIKTRGQQVTLRCSPKSGHDTVSWYQQALGQGPQFIFQYYEEEERQRGNFPDRFSGHQFPNYSSELNVNALLLGDSALYLCASSRSRDRTYEQYFGPGTRLTVT.

Only a few counts were recorded for this clone. CDR3 protein: CASSGQGRNYGYTF. The CDR3 region has the DNA TGTGCCAGCAGTGGACAGGGTCGAAACTATGGCTACACCTTC. The chain uses TRBV2 and TRBJ1-2; 7 positions agree with TRBD1. Germline-derived CDR1 and CDR2 are SNHLY and FYNNEI. This CDR3 has 14 residues. After removal of 4 bases from V and 2 bases from J, the junction contained 4 bases not matched to a gene.

Details on this clone: The sample holds other DNA sequences that translate to the same CDR3. The rearrangement uses TRBV7-9 and TRBJ2-5; D not certain. V dropped 1 base and J dropped 2 bases, with 8 bases sitting between them. Per the germline V gene, CDR1 is SEHNR and CDR2 is FQNEAQ (reference sequence). The CDR3 runs 14 residues. CDR3 region: CASSLGTVQETQYF. Here the CDR3 DNA reads TGTGCCAGCAGCTTAGGGACGGTTCAAGAGACCCAGTACTTC.

The table lists this clone with many counts. J is TRBJ1-2 and V is TRBV7-2, with a weak D call TRBD1 (5 bases). The CDR3 runs 15 residues. Trimming pared 0 bases from V and 8 bases from J, leaving 16 bases between. Germline CDR1 SGHTA, CDR2 FQGNSA. CDR3 sequence (DNA): TGTGCCAGCAGCTTAGCCCGTGGGACGGCAGACGGCTACACCTTC. Translated, it gives CASSLARGTADGYTF.

The chain joins TRBV7-2 to TRBJ2-7, with 9 bases aligning to TRBD1. V gave up 3 bases and J gave up 5 bases; unmatched junction bases: 5. The CDR3 length is 14 residues. Looked up from germline, CDR1 is SGHTA and CDR2 is FQGNSA. For the CDR3, the DNA is TGTGCCAGCAGCTTTGGACAGGGGTCCCACGAGCAGTACTTC. Its translation: CASSFGQGSHEQYF.

The rearrangement uses TRBV6-1 and TRBJ2-2; D might be TRBD2 (6 bases). The CDR3 contains 14 residues. Germline lookup yields CDR1 MNHNS and CDR2 SASEGT. Trimming took 9 bases from V and 2 from J, leaving 13 bases between them. The CDR3 DNA is TGTGCCAGTACGGACTATGATAACACCGGGGAGCTGTTTTTT. The encoded protein is CASTDYDNTGELFF.

This clone turned up a few times. The CDR3 sequence is CASTPTRSGTSGTQETQYF. CDR3 coding DNA: TGCGCCAGCACCCCGACTCGCTCCGGGACTAGCGGGACTCAAGAGACCCAGTACTTC. The genes are TRBV5-1 and TRBJ2-5; 13 nucleotides line up with TRBD2. The CDR3 covers 19 residues. After removal of 6 bases from V and 2 bases from J, the junction contained 16 bases not matched to a gene. Germline assignment: CDR1 SGHRS and CDR2 YFSETQ.

CDR3 loop: CASSKESAKKETQHF. Written as DNA, the CDR3 is TGTGCCAGCAGCAAAGAAAGCGCCAAGAAAGAGACCCAGCACTTC. The gene calls are TRBV21-1 and TRBJ2-5; the table's D call of TRBD2 was not tested on the DNA. TRBV21-1 is a listed pseudogene. The CDR3 runs 15 residues.

This clone was seen a few times. The genes are TRBV30 and TRBJ1-2; D ambiguous. Germline V lookup: CDR1 GTSNPN, CDR2 SVGIG (reference sequence). V lost 0 bases, J lost 0 bases, and 8 bases lay in between. This CDR3 spans 14 amino acids. CDR3 loop: CAWSVSVPNYGYTF. CDR3 bases: TGTGCCTGGAGTGTATCCGTGCCTAACTATGGCTACACCTTC.

This clone was observed a handful of times. The CDR3 loop is CASSYAGKLFF. The CDR3 DNA is TGTGCCAGCAGTTATGCTGGGAAACTGTTTTTT. V is TRBV28 and J is TRBJ1-4; D is unresolved. V lost 4 bases, J lost 11 bases, and 8 bases lay in between. The CDR3 sequence is 11 residues long. The V gene's germline CDR1 is MDHEN and CDR2 SYDVKM.

The chain is built from TRBV6-1 and TRBJ2-7; D is uncertain. V lost 4 bases and J lost 4, with 5 bases in between. CDR3 size: 11 residues. CDR1 MNHNS and CDR2 SASEGT come from the germline V gene. As DNA, the CDR3 is TGTGCCAGCAGTGTACATTACGAGCAGTACTTC. Encoded protein: CASSVHYEQYF.

This clone has only a few counts. The genes are TRBV5-4 and TRBJ2-3; 11 bases fit TRBD2. V dropped 4 bases and J dropped 4; count of bases not matched to a gene: 5. The length of the CDR3 is 15 residues. CDR1 SGHNT and CDR2 YYREEE come from the germline V gene (reference sequence). The CDR3 loop is CASSTRLAGSDTQYF. CDR3 sequence (DNA): TGTGCCAGCAGCACCCGACTAGCGGGGTCAGATACGCAGTATTTT.

The chain uses TRBV7-9 and TRBJ2-2; D gene unclear. Trimming stripped 2 bases from V and 0 bases from J, with 16 bases between. The germline V gene encodes CDR1 SEHNR and CDR2 FQNEAQ (reference sequence). The CDR3 is made up of 18 amino acids. The CDR3, as DNA: TGTGCCAGCAGCTTATCGACGGAACACGCGGCGAACACCGGGGAGCTGTTTTTT. This gives the protein CASSLSTEHAANTGELFF.

The V and J genes are TRBV5-4 and TRBJ2-7, with D maybe TRBD2 (5 bases). The CDR3 consists of 15 residues. Germline V gene sequence: CDR1 SGHNT, CDR2 YYREEE (reference sequence). V was pared by 4 bases and J by 5 bases, with 19 bases between. The DNA of the CDR3 is TGTGCCAGCAGCCCCAAGCGGAGGTTTCGAGACGAGCAGTACTTC. It encodes CASSPKRRFRDEQYF.

CDR3 nucleotide sequence: TGTGCCAGCAGTTACGAAGGGACAGTCAAAAACATTCAGTACTTC. Protein product: CASSYEGTVKNIQYF. The J gene is TRBJ2-4, the V gene TRBV28, with 7 bases matching TRBD1. The junction had 6 bases not matched to a gene; V was cut back by 4 bases and J by 3 bases. This CDR3 has 15 residues. CDR1 is MDHEN, CDR2 SYDVKM, per germline.

This clone was picked up a small number of times. This sequence joins TRBV5-4 and TRBJ1-5; no clear D gene. V shed 2 bases and J shed 4 bases, with 4 bases lying between them. In germline, CDR1 is SGHNT, CDR2 YYREEE (reference sequence). The length of the CDR3 is 12 residues. The DNA for the CDR3 is TGTGCCAGCAGCTTAGGGAATCAGCCCCAGCATTTT. This sequence encodes CASSLGNQPQHF. Filled out from reference TRBV5-4 and TRBJ1-5, the complete variable domain reads ETGVTQSPTHLIKTRGQQVTLRCSSQSGHNTVSWYQQALGQGPQFIFQYYREEENGRGNFPPRFSGLQFPNYSSELNVNALELDDSALYLCASSLGNQPQHFGDGTRLSIL.

This clone showed up just a few times. V usage is TRBV2 and J usage is TRBJ2-3; 7 bases are a match to TRBD2. V dropped 4 bases and J dropped 5; count of bases not matched to a gene: 0. Germline V gene data show CDR1 as SNHLY and CDR2 as FYNNEI. The CDR3 spans 12 residues. The chain's CDR3 is CASSGTRDTQYF. CDR3 coding DNA: TGTGCCAGCAGTGGGACTAGAGATACGCAGTATTTT. Full variable domain (rest looked up from reference TRBV2 and TRBJ2-3): EPEVTQTPSHQVTQMGQEVILRCVPISNHLYFYWYRQILGQKVEFLVSFYNNEISEKSEIFDDQFSVERPDGSNFTLKIRSTKLEDSAMYFCASSGTRDTQYFGPGTRLTVL.

This chain uses TRBV6-5 with TRBJ2-3; D is ambiguous. This CDR3 is built from 13 residues. Germline assignment: CDR1 MNHEY and CDR2 SVGAGI. The ends were cut back, 6 bases at V and 2 bases at J, with 9 bases in the middle. CDR3: CASSRKITDTQYF. The CDR3 bases are TGTGCCAGCAGCAGAAAGATCACAGATACGCAGTATTTT.

V is TRBV14 and J is TRBJ2-7, with D possibly TRBD2 on 5 matching bases. The CDR3 runs to 16 residues. Germline V gene lookup returns CDR1 SGHDN and CDR2 FVKESK. V was shortened by 0 bases and J by 5 bases, with 17 bases between the two germline ends. The CDR3 sequence: CASSQEWRLNTHEQYF. For the CDR3, the DNA is TGTGCCAGCAGCCAAGAATGGAGGTTGAACACCCACGAGCAGTACTTC.

The V gene is TRBV28, the J gene TRBJ1-2, with no clear D. Germline V gene lookup returns CDR1 MDHEN and CDR2 SYDVKM. Trimming stripped 5 bases from V and 2 bases from J, with 12 bases between. The CDR3 consists of 14 residues. CDR3 protein: CASSAPIRNYGYTF. The DNA for the CDR3 is TGTGCCAGCAGTGCTCCAATCCGAAACTATGGCTACACCTTC.

This clone was seen only a few times. This chain uses TRBV18 with TRBJ1-1, with TRBD1 as a possible D gene (5 bases). V was pared by 1 base and J by 7 bases, with 16 bases between. Germline CDR1 KGHSH, CDR2 LQKENI. CDR3 size: 15 residues. The chain's CDR3 is CASSPLRTGAYEAFF. CDR3 nucleotide sequence: TGTGCCAGCTCACCACTTCGAACAGGCGCCTATGAAGCTTTCTTT.